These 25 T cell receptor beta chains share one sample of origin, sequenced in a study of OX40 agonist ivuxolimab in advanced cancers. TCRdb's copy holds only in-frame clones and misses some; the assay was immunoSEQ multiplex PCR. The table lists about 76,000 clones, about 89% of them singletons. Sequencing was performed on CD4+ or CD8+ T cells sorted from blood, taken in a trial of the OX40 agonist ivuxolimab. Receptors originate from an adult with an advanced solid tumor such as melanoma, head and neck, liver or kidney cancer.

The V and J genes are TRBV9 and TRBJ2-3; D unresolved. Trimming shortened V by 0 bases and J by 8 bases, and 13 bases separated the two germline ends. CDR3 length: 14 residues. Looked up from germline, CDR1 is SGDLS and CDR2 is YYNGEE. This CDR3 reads CASSVAFYQPTQYF. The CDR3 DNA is TGTGCCAGCAGCGTAGCTTTTTACCAACCTACGCAGTATTTT.

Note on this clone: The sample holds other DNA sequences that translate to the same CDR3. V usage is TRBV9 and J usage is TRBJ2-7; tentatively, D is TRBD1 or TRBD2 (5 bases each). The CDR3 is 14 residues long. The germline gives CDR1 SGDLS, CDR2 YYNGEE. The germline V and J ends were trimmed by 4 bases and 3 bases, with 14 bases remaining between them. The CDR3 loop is CASSPGTSGYEQYF. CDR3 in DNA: TGTGCCAGCAGCCCGGGGACCTCCGGCTACGAGCAGTACTTC.

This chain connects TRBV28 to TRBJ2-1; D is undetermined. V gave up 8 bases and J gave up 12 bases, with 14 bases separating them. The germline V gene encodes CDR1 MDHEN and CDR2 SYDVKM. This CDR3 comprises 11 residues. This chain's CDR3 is CASVAVTGQFF. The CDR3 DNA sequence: TGTGCCAGCGTGGCCGTGACTGGGCAGTTCTTC.

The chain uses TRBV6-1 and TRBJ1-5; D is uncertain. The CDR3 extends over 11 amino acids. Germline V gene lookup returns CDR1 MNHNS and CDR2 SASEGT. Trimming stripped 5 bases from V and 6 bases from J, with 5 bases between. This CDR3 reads CASSSPQPQHF. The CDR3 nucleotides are TGTGCCAGCAGTAGTCCTCAGCCCCAGCATTTT.

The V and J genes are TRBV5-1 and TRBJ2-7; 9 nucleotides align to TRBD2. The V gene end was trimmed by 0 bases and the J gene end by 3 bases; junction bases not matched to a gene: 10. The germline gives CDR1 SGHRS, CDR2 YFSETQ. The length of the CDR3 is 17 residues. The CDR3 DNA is TGCGCCAGCAGCTTGGCCCTGTCGCGGGAGGGCCTCTACGAGCAGTACTTC. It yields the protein CASSLALSREGLYEQYF.

CDR3 bases: TGCGCCAGCAGCTTGGGGTCAGGACCGGACGTTGGCTACACCTTC. As protein: CASSLGSGPDVGYTF. The chain has TRBV5-1 and TRBJ1-2; D remains ambiguous. The length of the CDR3 is 15 residues. CDR1 and CDR2 from the germline V gene are SGHRS and YFSETQ. Trimming removed 0 bases at V and 7 bases at J, with 16 bases between.

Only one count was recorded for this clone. In nucleotides, the CDR3 is TGTGCCAGCAGCCCGAGCGGGAGGGCCGTAGATACGCAGTATTTT. It translates to CASSPSGRAVDTQYF. This chain links TRBV9 with TRBJ2-3; TRBD2 matches 10 bases. The CDR3 loop spans 15 amino acids. V was clipped by 4 bases and J by 5 bases; unmatched bases: 7. Germline-derived CDR1 and CDR2 are SGDLS and YYNGEE.

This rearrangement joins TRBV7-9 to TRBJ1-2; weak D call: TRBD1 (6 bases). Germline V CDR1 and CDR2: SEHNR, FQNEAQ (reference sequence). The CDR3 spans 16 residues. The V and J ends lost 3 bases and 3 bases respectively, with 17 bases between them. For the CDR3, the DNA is TGTGCCAGCAGCTTGGGGGCGGGACGGGGCGACTATGGCTACACCTTC. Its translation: CASSLGAGRGDYGYTF.

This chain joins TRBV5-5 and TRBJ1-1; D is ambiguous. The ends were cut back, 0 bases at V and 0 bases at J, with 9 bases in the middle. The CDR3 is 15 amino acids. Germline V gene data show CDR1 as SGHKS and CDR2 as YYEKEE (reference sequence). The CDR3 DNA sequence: TGTGCCAGCAGCTTGGCTGGCGGATTGAACACTGAAGCTTTCTTT. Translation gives CASSLAGGLNTEAFF.

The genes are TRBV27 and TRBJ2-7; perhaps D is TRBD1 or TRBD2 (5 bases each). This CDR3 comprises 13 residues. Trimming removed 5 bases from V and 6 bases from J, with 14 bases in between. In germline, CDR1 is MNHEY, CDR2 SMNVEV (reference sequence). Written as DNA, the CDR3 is TGTGCCAGCAGTCCCGGCAGGGAGTCCGAGCAGTACTTC. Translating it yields CASSPGRESEQYF.

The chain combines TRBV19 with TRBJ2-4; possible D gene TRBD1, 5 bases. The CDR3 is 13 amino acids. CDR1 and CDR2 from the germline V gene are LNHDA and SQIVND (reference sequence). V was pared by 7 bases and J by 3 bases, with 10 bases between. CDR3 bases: TGTGCCAGTAAAGGCAGGGACAAAAACATTCAGTACTTC. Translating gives CASKGRDKNIQYF.

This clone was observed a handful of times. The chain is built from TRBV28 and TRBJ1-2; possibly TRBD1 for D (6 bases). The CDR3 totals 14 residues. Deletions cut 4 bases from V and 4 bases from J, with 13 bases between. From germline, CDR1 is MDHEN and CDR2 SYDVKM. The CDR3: CASSSFGRGYGYTF. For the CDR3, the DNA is TGTGCCAGCAGTTCCTTCGGCAGGGGCTATGGCTACACCTTC.

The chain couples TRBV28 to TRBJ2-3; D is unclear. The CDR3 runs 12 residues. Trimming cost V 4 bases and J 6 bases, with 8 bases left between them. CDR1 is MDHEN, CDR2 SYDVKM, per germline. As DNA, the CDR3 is TGTGCCAGCAGTTCCGAGGAGGATACGCAGTATTTT. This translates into CASSSEEDTQYF.

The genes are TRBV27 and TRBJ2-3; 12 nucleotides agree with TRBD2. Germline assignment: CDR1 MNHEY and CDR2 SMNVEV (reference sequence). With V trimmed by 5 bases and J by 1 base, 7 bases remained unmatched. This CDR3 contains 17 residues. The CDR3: CASSPHRLAGGTDTQYF. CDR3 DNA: TGTGCCAGCAGTCCCCACCGACTAGCGGGAGGCACAGATACGCAGTATTTT.

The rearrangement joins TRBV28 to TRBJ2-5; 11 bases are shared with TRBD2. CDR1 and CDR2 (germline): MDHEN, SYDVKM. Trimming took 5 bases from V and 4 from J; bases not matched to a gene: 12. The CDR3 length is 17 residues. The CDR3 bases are TGTGCCAGCAGTCCAGGAAAGACTAGCGGGATAGGAGAGACCCAGTACTTC. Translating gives CASSPGKTSGIGETQYF. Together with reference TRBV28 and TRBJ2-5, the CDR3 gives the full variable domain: DVKVTQSSRYLVKRTGEKVFLECVQDMDHENMFWYRQDPGLGLRLIYFSYDVKMKEKGDIPEGYSVSREKKERFSLILESASTNQTSMYLCASSPGKTSGIGETQYFGPGTRLLVL.

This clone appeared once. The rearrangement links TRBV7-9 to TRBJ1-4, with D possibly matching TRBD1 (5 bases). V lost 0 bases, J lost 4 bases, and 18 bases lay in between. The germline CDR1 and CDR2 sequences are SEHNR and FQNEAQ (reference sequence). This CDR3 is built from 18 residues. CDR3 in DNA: TGTGCCAGCAGCTTAGCCCCACCATGGGCAGGGCATAATGAAAAACTGTTTTTT. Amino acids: CASSLAPPWAGHNEKLFF.

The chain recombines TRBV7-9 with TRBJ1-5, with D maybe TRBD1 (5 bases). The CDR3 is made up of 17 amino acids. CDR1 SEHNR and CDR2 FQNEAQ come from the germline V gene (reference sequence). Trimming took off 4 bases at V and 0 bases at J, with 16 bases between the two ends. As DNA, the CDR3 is TGTGCCAGCAGCTCTAGTTCTATGACAGCTAGCAATCAGCCCCAGCATTTT. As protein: CASSSSSMTASNQPQHF.

This chain's CDR3 is CASSLRRGMNTEAFF. The CDR3 nucleotides read TGTGCCAGCAGCTTAAGGCGGGGTATGAACACTGAAGCTTTCTTT. The chain is built from TRBV7-2 and TRBJ1-1; D gene ambiguous. The CDR3 runs 15 residues. V was shortened by 2 bases and J by 0 bases, with 10 bases between the two germline ends. The V gene's germline CDR1 is SGHTA and CDR2 FQGNSA.

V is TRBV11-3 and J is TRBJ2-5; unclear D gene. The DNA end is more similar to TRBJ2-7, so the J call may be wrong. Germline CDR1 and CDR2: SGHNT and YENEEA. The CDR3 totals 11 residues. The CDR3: CASSSAYEQYF. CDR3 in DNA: TGTGCCAGCAGCTCCGCCTACGAGCAGTACTTC.

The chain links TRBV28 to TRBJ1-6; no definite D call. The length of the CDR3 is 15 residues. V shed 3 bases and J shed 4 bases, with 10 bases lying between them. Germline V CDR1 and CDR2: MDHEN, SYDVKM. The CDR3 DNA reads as TGTGCCAGCAGTTTGGACGGAGGATATAATTCACCCCTCCACTTT. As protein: CASSLDGGYNSPLHF.

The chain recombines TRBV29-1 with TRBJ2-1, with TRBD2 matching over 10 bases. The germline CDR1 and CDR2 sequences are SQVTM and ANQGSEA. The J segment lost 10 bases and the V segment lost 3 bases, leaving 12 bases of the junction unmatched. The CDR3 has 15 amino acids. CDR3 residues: CSVDRGLGLANEQFF. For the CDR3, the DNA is TGCAGCGTTGACAGGGGGCTGGGACTAGCGAACGAGCAGTTCTTC.

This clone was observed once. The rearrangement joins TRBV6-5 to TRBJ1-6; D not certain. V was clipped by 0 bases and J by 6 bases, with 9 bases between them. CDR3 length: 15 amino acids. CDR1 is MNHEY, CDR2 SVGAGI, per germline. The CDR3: CASSYSRSFNSPLHF. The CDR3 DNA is TGTGCCAGCAGTTACTCGAGGAGTTTTAATTCACCCCTCCACTTT.

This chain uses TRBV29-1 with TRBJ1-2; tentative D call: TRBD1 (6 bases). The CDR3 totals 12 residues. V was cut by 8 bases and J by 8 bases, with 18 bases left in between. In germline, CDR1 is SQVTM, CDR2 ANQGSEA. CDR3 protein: CSSPAGEEGYTF. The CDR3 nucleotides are TGCAGCAGTCCCGCAGGGGAAGAGGGCTACACCTTC.

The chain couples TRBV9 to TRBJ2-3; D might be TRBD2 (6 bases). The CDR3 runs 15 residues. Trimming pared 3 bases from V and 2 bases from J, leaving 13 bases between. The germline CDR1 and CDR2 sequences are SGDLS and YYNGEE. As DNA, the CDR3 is TGTGCCAGCAGCGCCTCACTAGCCCCCACAGATACGCAGTATTTT. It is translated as CASSASLAPTDTQYF.

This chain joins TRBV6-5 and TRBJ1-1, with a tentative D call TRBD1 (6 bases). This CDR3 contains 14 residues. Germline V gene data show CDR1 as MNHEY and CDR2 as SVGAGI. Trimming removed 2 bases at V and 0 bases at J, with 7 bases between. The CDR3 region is CASSYGTLNTEAFF. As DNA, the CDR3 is TGTGCCAGCAGTTACGGGACATTGAACACTGAAGCTTTCTTT.